These T cell receptor beta chains were read from a single sample in a study of T cell responses to AZD1222 COVID-19 vaccine. Assay used: immunoSEQ multiplex PCR; TCRdb lists only in-frame clones, some missing. The data contain about 74,000 clones, about nine tenths of them seen just once; the ten biggest clones take up over 2%. Specimen: peripheral blood, collected on day 0 of AZD1222 vaccination. These receptors were collected from an adult in good health. The CDR3 runs from the conserved cysteine through the conserved F or W. The D gene is left open where the match is weak.

d_call,v_call,cdr3_aa
-,TRBV12-5,CASVLSNQPQHF
-,TRBV18,CASSPGNGPASSYNSPLHF
-,TRBV11-1,CASSFWGSGELFF
-,TRBV28,CASSLSYQGDTGYTF
-,TRBV28,CASSFPRRAYEQYF
TRBD1,TRBV19,CASSSTGDTEAFF
TRBD1,TRBV7-9,CASSRLLDRLSDTGELFF
TRBD1,TRBV15,CATSRTGTGSSGNTIYF
TRBD1,TRBV6-5,CASSLPGGGKTEAFF
-,TRBV6-5,CASNTRDTDTQYF
-,TRBV5-1,CASSLGAGNQPQHF
TRBD1,TRBV30,CAWGAGGWEKLFF
-,TRBV19,CASNYRSTVNTEAFF
-,TRBV5-1,CASSSNRDTGELFF
-,TRBV19,CASSRRIQETQYF
-,TRBV13,CASSLGGPSTDTQYF
TRBD1,TRBV5-1,CASSLDRGFEQFF
TRBD1,TRBV25-1,CASSDPDRGTNGYTF
TRBD1,TRBV5-5,CASSPQTGENEKLFF
TRBD1,TRBV7-6,CASSRDRAEQYF
-,TRBV27,CASSETNEKLFF
-,TRBV7-9,CASSQGGGGTDTQYF
-,TRBV7-9,CASSLEAPGPDNSPLHF
-,TRBV7-9,CASSSNTGELFF
TRBD2,TRBV30,CAWSVRRGGTGELFF
TRBD2,TRBV25-1,CASSERGYNEQFF
-,TRBV2,CASTGRDNQPQHF
-,TRBV28,CASSFYGSGADTQYF
-,TRBV2,CAIRRLANQETQYF
-,TRBV7-6,CASSLASIGNEQFF
TRBD1,TRBV6-5,CASSRPGGNTEAFF
TRBD1,TRBV30,CAWSRGTGDPGLSGNTIYF
TRBD1,TRBV15,CATSRGDRAEKLFF
TRBD2,TRBV20-1,CSASVTGGETQYF
-,TRBV9,CASSPALRSTHTGELFF
-,TRBV13,CASSLGLNLPRLATNQETQYF
-,TRBV5-1,CASSLGRSGELFF
-,TRBV30,CAWSRAGPSSTNEKLFF
-,TRBV10-3,CAISERMDRSGDNEQFF
-,TRBV28,CASSLWGGKRNEAFF
-,TRBV5-1,CASSLEATDTQYF
TRBD1,TRBV4-1,CASSQGDRFSNQPQHF
-,TRBV28,CASSSPSGDTEAFF
-,TRBV28,CASSYGTHSYEQYF
-,TRBV7-9,CASSLMTGGLRGEQYF
-,TRBV28,CASSLLGGPKLFF
TRBD1,TRBV7-2,CASSLVGQLRTEAFF
TRBD1,TRBV19,CASSARDSSYEQYF